This T cell receptor (beta chain) emerged from a study of cytomegalovirus exposure and HLA in healthy donors. Across the study: Early released data comprised 80 million or so unique TCRs from HLA-typed donors. Overall study findings and caveats: A later analysis showed that HLA-associated TCR beta chains had undergone more clonal expansion than equally common others. The productive fraction for most TCR beta V segments was about 90% or about 30% in an earlier analysis.

CDR3 length equals 16 residues. Germline V gene data show CDR1 as KGHSH and CDR2 as LQKENI. The trim removed 1 base at V and 4 bases at J, leaving 7 bases unmatched. As to this clone: Antigen unknown.

60 Vbeta and 13 Jbeta primers were used in PCR. Clones were read by immunoSEQ multiplex PCR, and TCRdb kept only the in-frame ones, dropping some. This sample carries more than 50,000 clones, 65% to 80% of them seen once, and the ten largest clones take about a third. The chain joins TRBV18 to TRBJ1-1, with 9 bases fitting TRBD1. Sequencing was performed on PBMCs. The receptor was isolated from a middle-aged man in good health and CMV-seropositive. The CDR3 region is CASSPRGQGSGTEAFF. The DNA for the CDR3 is TGTGCCAGCTCACCACGGGGACAGGGAAGTGGCACTGAAGCTTTCTTT. Based on the CDR3 plus reference TRBV18 and TRBJ1-1, the full variable domain is NAGVMQNPRHLVRRRGQEARLRCSPMKGHSHVYWYRQLPEEGLKFMVYLQKENIIDESGMPKERFSAEFPKEGPSILRIQQVVRGDSAAYFCASSPRGQGSGTEAFFGQGTRLTVV.